This T cell receptor (beta chain) was sequenced during a study of shared clonotypes between healthy human individuals. Study-wide results and caveats: Estimated richness values were generally larger in naive subsets than in memory subsets. Donor scarcity curtailed the genetic and exposure-history diversity represented herein.

Germline CDR1 is SQVTM and CDR2 is ANQGSEA. This CDR3 has 17 residues. J gave up 9 bases and V 8 bases, and 23 bases lay outside the gene matches. This clone was seen only once. What it binds is unknown. A CD45RA+ naive subset and a CD45RA-negative memory subset were split from CD4+ cells. The data were produced by immunoSEQ multiplex PCR, yet TCRdb's version contains in-frame clones alone and is incomplete. The repertoire includes around 1.4 million clones, less than 99% of them detected once, and around 0.38% sits in the top ten. Sequenced: naive CD4+ T cells sorted from blood. Subset: CD45RA+ positively selected. The gene calls are TRBV29-1 and TRBJ2-2; the match to TRBD2 covers 8 bases. This TCR came from a man in his thirties or forties in good health. The CDR3 sequence is CSPYWDSGGPTHWELFF. CDR3 coding DNA: TGCAGCCCCTACTGGGACTCGGGGGGGCCTACCCATTGGGAGCTGTTTTTT.